This entry is about one T cell receptor (beta chain). As originally analysed: The authors estimated nucleated cell counts from reference gene primer amplification. This table comes from immunoSEQ multiplex PCR, and its TCRdb copy is limited to in-frame clones, with some not included. That table supplies the V and J calls and clone size; D and trimming were determined from the DNA. The sample contains around 270,000 clones, around nine tenths of which appear only once. This specimen belongs to a study of blood T cell repertoires in COVID-19. Whole-study context: COVID-19 samples collected from the United States, Italy and Spain covered acute and convalescent phases. In each case, the material was cDNA or gDNA derived from T cells, B-cell-depleted T cells, or PBMCs.

V trimming: 5 bases; J trimming: 3 bases; junction bases outside the gene matches: 8. The V gene's germline CDR1 is SGDLS and CDR2 YYNGEE. The CDR3 runs to 15 residues. Input material: peripheral blood. The clonotype originates from a man aged 40-49 years with acute or convalescent COVID-19. V and J are TRBV9 and TRBJ1-2; 9 nucleotides line up with TRBD1. DNA for the CDR3: TGTGCCAGCAGGGGGGGACAGGGCCGAGACTATGGCTACACCTTC. Translating gives CASRGGQGRDYGYTF.